Listed below are T cell receptor beta chains from one sample, sequenced in a study of post-analysis software for immune sequencing data. One entry per CDR3 protein results from TCRdb running MiXCR on the PCR reads. The sample holds roughly 570,000 distinct CDR3 sequences, less than 40% seen once. The sample comprised blood. Receptors originate from a girl younger than 18 with multiple sclerosis. The CDR3 runs from the conserved cysteine through the conserved F or W. The D gene is left open where the match is weak. Clone size is not always given. Where it is, it says once, few, many or a class for expanded clones.

v_gene	abundance	d_gene	j_gene	CDR3nt	CDR3aa
TRBV20-1	.	.	TRBJ2-7	TGCAGTGCTAGACCCGGACTGGACCCCTACGAGCAGTACTTC	CSARPGLDPYEQYF
TRBV6-1	few	.	TRBJ2-7	TGTGCCAGCAGTGAAGGACTTCTCTCCTACGAGCAGTACTTC	CASSEGLLSYEQYF
TRBV12-3/TRBV12-4	few	.	TRBJ1-2	TGTGCCAGCAGCGCACGCAACTATGGCTACACCTTC	CASSARNYGYTF
TRBV7-6	.	.	TRBJ1-4	TGTGCCAGCAGCTTAGCCGGAACAACTAATGAAAAACTGTTTTTT	CASSLAGTTNEKLFF
TRBV10-3	.	.	TRBJ2-2	TGTGCCATCAGCGGGACGGATGCGAACACCGGGGAGCTGTTTTTT	CAISGTDANTGELFF
TRBV5-1	.	TRBD2	TRBJ2-1	TGCGCCAGCAGCCAGACTCTGACTAGCGACACCCACAATGAGCAGTTCTTC	CASSQTLTSDTHNEQFF
TRBV7-9	.	TRBD1	TRBJ2-7	TGTGCCAGCAGCCCGGACAGGGTGGAATTCGAGCAGTACTTC	CASSPDRVEFEQYF
TRBV2	few	TRBD2	TRBJ2-7	TGTGCCAGCAGTGAAGGGGGGACTAGCGGCTACGAGCAGTACTTC	CASSEGGTSGYEQYF
TRBV5-1	few	.	TRBJ2-7	TGCGCCAGCAACCACGGCTCGGCTTACGAGCAGTACTTC	CASNHGSAYEQYF
TRBV4-2	.	TRBD1	TRBJ1-1	TGTGCCAGCAGCCAGGCCGGGACAGGGAGAACTGAAGCTTTCTTT	CASSQAGTGRTEAFF
TRBV5-1	.	.	TRBJ2-1	TGCGCCAGCAGCTCTTGGGTTAGGCGGGACAGTATTTTCAATGAGCAGTTCTTC	CASSSWVRRDSIFNEQFF
TRBV7-2	.	.	TRBJ1-2	TGTGCCAGCAGCTTAGCCAGGGAGTATGGCTACACCTTC	CASSLAREYGYTF
TRBV7-9	.	.	TRBJ2-1	TGTGCCAGCAGCTTAGGCTTTTTCGGGGATGAGCAGTTCTTC	CASSLGFFGDEQFF
TRBV28	few	.	TRBJ1-2	TGTGCCAGCAGTACGACAGTGGGGGCTGATGGCTACACCTTC	CASSTTVGADGYTF
TRBV5-1	many	TRBD1	TRBJ2-7	TGCGCCAGCAAGTGGACAGGGGGCGAGGACGAGCAGTACTTC	CASKWTGGEDEQYF
TRBV5-1	many	.	TRBJ2-7	TGCGCCAGCAGCTTAGGGGACGGACCTCGTAACGAGCAGTACTTC	CASSLGDGPRNEQYF
TRBV29-1	.	.	TRBJ2-4	TGCAGCGTTGATTACAGATTAGCCAAAAACATTCAGTACTTC	CSVDYRLAKNIQYF
TRBV29-1	.	.	TRBJ1-2	TGCAGCGTTGGCGGGGGGTGCTATGGCTACACCTTC	CSVGGGCYGYTF
TRBV20-1	few	.	TRBJ2-7	TGCAGTGCTAGAGTGCCGGAGGTGGCAGCCTACGAGCAGTACTTC	CSARVPEVAAYEQYF
TRBV12-3/TRBV12-4	.	TRBD1	TRBJ1-5	TGTGCCAGCAGTCCCGGAGGGACAGGGGGCTATGATCAGCCCCAGCATTTT	CASSPGGTGGYDQPQHF
TRBV6-6	.	.	TRBJ2-1	TGTGCCAGCAGCGACAGGCCTCATCTTGAGCAGTTCTTC	CASSDRPHLEQFF
TRBV29-1	.	TRBD1	TRBJ2-2	TGCAGCGTGGGCCGGGACAGGGCCTCCGGGGAGCTGTTTTTT	CSVGRDRASGELFF
TRBV29-1	.	TRBD1	TRBJ2-7	TGCAGCGTTGAAGATCCTTCAGGGGGCATCTACGAGCAGTACTTC	CSVEDPSGGIYEQYF
TRBV5-1	.	.	TRBJ2-7	TGCGCCAGCAGCTTGGGAGGGGCGATTATGAATGAGCAGTACTTC	CASSLGGAIMNEQYF
TRBV3-1	few	.	TRBJ2-5	TGTGCCAGCAGCCATCCGGCGGTACAAGAGACCCAGTACTTC	CASSHPAVQETQYF
TRBV29-1	.	.	TRBJ1-2	TGCAGCGTTGGGCGGGGGTTAGGCCACACCTTC	CSVGRGLGHTF
TRBV20-1	few	.	TRBJ2-5	TGCAGTGCTCTACGGGAGACCCAGTACTTC	CSALRETQYF
TRBV25-1	many	.	TRBJ2-5	TGTGCCAGCAGTGAGTGGGGCCAAGGGCAAGAGACCCAGTACTTC	CASSEWGQGQETQYF
TRBV20-1	.	TRBD1	TRBJ2-7	TGCAGTGCTTGGGACAGGGGGAGATCCTACGAGCAGTACTTC	CSAWDRGRSYEQYF
TRBV7-2	.	TRBD2	TRBJ2-3	TGTGCCAGCAGCGTAACTAGCGGGGGGATGGATACGCAGTATTTT	CASSVTSGGMDTQYF
TRBV29-1	.	.	TRBJ1-1	TGCAGCGCGATCGGGTCCAGGCCTGAAGCTTTCTTT	CSAIGSRPEAFF
TRBV10-1	.	.	TRBJ1-1	TGCGCCAGCAGTGAGTCTATCGACCCCGGCACTGAAGCTTTCTTT	CASSESIDPGTEAFF
TRBV6-6	.	.	TRBJ2-3	TGTGCCAGCAGTTACTCCGGACCCGATACGCAGTATTTT	CASSYSGPDTQYF
TRBV28	.	TRBD2	TRBJ2-1	TGTGCCAGCAGTTCGGGACTAGCGGGGGGCTCCTACAATGAGCAGCTCTTC	CASSSGLAGGSYNEQLF
TRBV5-1	few	.	TRBJ2-5	TGCGCCAGCAGCTTGGGGGCGACTAGTGGGCAAGAGACCCAGTACTTC	CASSLGATSGQETQYF
TRBV6-1	.	.	TRBJ2-7	TGTGCCAGCAGACCTGATACTTCCTACGAGCAGTACTTC	CASRPDTSYEQYF
TRBV6-6	.	TRBD2	TRBJ2-1	TGTGCCAGCGCGTCCACCGGACTAGCGGGCAATGAGCAGTTCTTC	CASASTGLAGNEQFF
TRBV3-1	few	.	TRBJ2-3	TGTGCCAGCAGCCAACCGGGACACTCTGCCACAGATACGCAGTATTTT	CASSQPGHSATDTQYF
TRBV20-1	few	TRBD1	TRBJ2-5	TGCAGTGCTAGACCAGCCTCGGGACAGGGGGAGGGGACCCAGTACTTC	CSARPASGQGEGTQYF
TRBV12-3/TRBV12-4	.	.	TRBJ1-2	TGTGCCAGCCGGAAGGGGACCGGGAGCTATGGCTACACCTTC	CASRKGTGSYGYTF
TRBV18	.	.	TRBJ2-7	TGTGCCAGCTCACCATCCAGCGCAGGGAGCTACGGCGAGCAGTACTTC	CASSPSSAGSYGEQYF